A selection of T cell receptor beta chains follows, all from one sample in a study of Graves' ophthalmopathy and Graves' hyperthyroidism. TCRdb processed the multiplex PCR reads anew with MiXCR; each CDR3 protein has one entry. Of roughly 1.1 million distinct CDR3 sequences detected, 35% to 45% appear once; the ten largest clones hold 11%. The specimen was peripheral blood or thyroid tissue (not recorded which). The receptor source for this set is an adult man with Graves' hyperthyroidism. Both conserved end residues are part of each CDR3. A D gene is named only where the DNA matches it firmly. The size entry is marked missing in some rows and otherwise reads once, few, many or a size class.

abundance: many
v_gene: TRBV5-1
j_gene: TRBJ1-5
d_gene: TRBD1
CDR3aa: CASSLQGAGQPQHF
CDR3nt: TGTGCCAGCAGCTTACAGGGGGCAGGTCAGCCCCAGCATTTT

abundance: many
v_gene: TRBV7-2
j_gene: TRBJ2-5
d_gene: NA
CDR3aa: CASSPWGPLETQYF
CDR3nt: TGTGCCAGCAGCCCCTGGGGCCCGTTGGAGACCCAGTACTTC

abundance: many
v_gene: TRBV9
j_gene: TRBJ2-2
d_gene: TRBD2
CDR3aa: CASTLSSGTGELFF
CDR3nt: TGTGCCAGCACCTTATCTAGCGGAACCGGGGAGCTGTTTTTT

abundance: few
v_gene: TRBV20-1
j_gene: TRBJ2-2
d_gene: NA
CDR3aa: CSARDLREGDTGELFF
CDR3nt: TGCAGTGCTAGAGATCTGAGGGAGGGGGACACCGGGGAGCTGTTTTTT

abundance: NA
v_gene: TRBV6-5
j_gene: TRBJ1-2
d_gene: NA
CDR3aa: CASSPGLLEVGYTF
CDR3nt: TGTGCCAGCAGTCCCGGACTCTTGGAGGTTGGCTACACCTTC

abundance: many
v_gene: TRBV29-1
j_gene: TRBJ1-5
d_gene: NA
CDR3aa: CSVSHGARGGNQPQHF
CDR3nt: TGCAGCGTCTCCCACGGCGCCCGCGGTGGTAATCAGCCCCAGCATTTT

abundance: many
v_gene: TRBV12-3/TRBV12-4
j_gene: TRBJ1-4
d_gene: TRBD1
CDR3aa: CASSLDRGPYGKLFF
CDR3nt: TGTGCCAGCAGTTTGGACAGGGGACCGTACGGAAAACTGTTTTTT

abundance: NA
v_gene: TRBV20-1
j_gene: TRBJ1-3
d_gene: NA
CDR3aa: CSATRTSGVIGNTIYF
CDR3nt: TGCAGTGCTACGCGGACTAGCGGGGTCATCGGAAACACCATATATTTT

abundance: few
v_gene: TRBV4-2
j_gene: TRBJ2-7
d_gene: TRBD1
CDR3aa: CASSQDPGQGNYEQYF
CDR3nt: TGTGCCAGCAGCCAGGACCCGGGACAGGGGAATTACGAGCAGTACTTC

abundance: few
v_gene: TRBV12-3/TRBV12-4
j_gene: TRBJ2-7
d_gene: NA
CDR3aa: CASSLTGLEQYF
CDR3nt: TGTGCCAGCAGTTTGACGGGTCTCGAGCAGTACTTC

abundance: many
v_gene: TRBV19
j_gene: TRBJ1-5
d_gene: NA
CDR3aa: CASSMADNQPQHF
CDR3nt: TGTGCCAGTAGTATGGCAGATAATCAGCCCCAGCATTTT

abundance: NA
v_gene: TRBV15
j_gene: TRBJ2-5
d_gene: NA
CDR3aa: CATSSDRQETQYF
CDR3nt: TGTGCCACCAGCAGCGACCGCCAAGAGACCCAGTACTTC

abundance: many
v_gene: TRBV5-1
j_gene: TRBJ1-4
d_gene: NA
CDR3aa: CASSDGTNENEKLFF
CDR3nt: TGCGCCAGCAGCGACGGGACCAACGAAAATGAAAAACTGTTTTTT

abundance: many
v_gene: TRBV9
j_gene: TRBJ2-5
d_gene: NA
CDR3aa: CASSAGERETQYF
CDR3nt: TGTGCCAGCAGTGCAGGGGAGAGGGAGACCCAGTACTTC

abundance: NA
v_gene: TRBV15
j_gene: TRBJ1-2
d_gene: NA
CDR3aa: CATSSDPGTTGYTF
CDR3nt: TGTGCCACCAGCAGCGACCCCGGGACAACTGGCTACACCTTC

abundance: NA
v_gene: TRBV20-1
j_gene: TRBJ2-7
d_gene: NA
CDR3aa: CSASRDPATYEQYF
CDR3nt: TGCAGTGCTAGCCGGGACCCCGCTACCTACGAGCAGTACTTC

abundance: many
v_gene: TRBV7-9
j_gene: TRBJ2-7
d_gene: TRBD2
CDR3aa: CASSLAASGVEQYF
CDR3nt: TGTGCCAGCAGCTTAGCGGCTAGCGGGGTCGAGCAGTACTTC

abundance: few
v_gene: TRBV6-1
j_gene: TRBJ1-5
d_gene: NA
CDR3aa: CASSDSSGNQPQHF
CDR3nt: TGTGCCAGCAGTGACTCCTCAGGTAACCAGCCCCAGCATTTT

abundance: NA
v_gene: TRBV7-2
j_gene: TRBJ2-7
d_gene: NA
CDR3aa: CASSLGWREQYF
CDR3nt: TGTGCCAGCAGCTTGGGGTGGAGAGAGCAGTACTTC

abundance: many
v_gene: TRBV6-6
j_gene: TRBJ2-7
d_gene: NA
CDR3aa: CASSKGGYEQYF
CDR3nt: TGTGCCAGCAGCAAAGGTGGCTACGAGCAGTACTTC